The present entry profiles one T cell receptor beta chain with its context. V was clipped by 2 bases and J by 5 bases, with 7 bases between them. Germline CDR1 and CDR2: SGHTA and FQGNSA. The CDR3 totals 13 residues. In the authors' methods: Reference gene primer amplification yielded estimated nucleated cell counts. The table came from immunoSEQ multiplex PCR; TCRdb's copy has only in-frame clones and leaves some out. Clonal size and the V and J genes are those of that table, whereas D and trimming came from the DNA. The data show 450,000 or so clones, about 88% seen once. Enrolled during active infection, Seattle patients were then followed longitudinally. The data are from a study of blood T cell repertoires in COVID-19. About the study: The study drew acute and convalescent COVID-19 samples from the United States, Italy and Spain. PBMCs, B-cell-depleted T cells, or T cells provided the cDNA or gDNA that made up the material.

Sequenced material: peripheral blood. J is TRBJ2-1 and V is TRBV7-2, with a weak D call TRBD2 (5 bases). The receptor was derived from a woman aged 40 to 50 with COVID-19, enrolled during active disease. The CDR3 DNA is TGTGCCAGCAGCTTAAGGACTCACAATGAGCAGTTCTTC. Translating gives CASSLRTHNEQFF.